These 29 T cell receptor beta chains came from one sample sequenced in a study of T cells in Graves' hyperthyroidism and ophthalmopathy. Researchers amplified the TCR beta CDR3 regions from RNA transcripts. The TCR CDR3 was amplified in a first-round RT-PCR using the HTBI primer set. One entry per CDR3 protein, called by TCRdb with MiXCR from the multiplex PCR reads. The sample carries hundreds of thousands of distinct CDR3 sequences, over 10% recorded once. Source material: blood. The receptors were gathered from a woman aged 18-29 years with Graves' hyperthyroidism.

This clonotype has at least ten counts. The chain links TRBV2 to TRBJ1-2, with unresolved D. The CDR3 contains 16 residues. Deletions cut 7 bases from V and 1 base from J, with 19 bases between. From germline, CDR1 is SNHLY and CDR2 FYNNEI. The CDR3 DNA reads TGTGCCAGCATTCCAACCCGACTGAAGGGTAACTATGGCTACACCTTC. It specifies CASIPTRLKGNYGYTF.

This clonotype showed up many times. The chain carries TRBV20-1 and TRBJ2-1; D gene unclear. The V gene's germline CDR1 is DFQATT and CDR2 SNEGSKA (reference sequence). The CDR3 is 12 amino acids. V shed 7 bases and J shed 8 bases, with 15 bases lying between them. CDR3 bases: TGCAGTGGGGAACCGGAGTGGGATGAGCAGTTCTTC. Translating gives CSGEPEWDEQFF.

Ten or more counts support this clonotype. The V call is TRBV28, the J call TRBJ1-2; D is ambiguous. The CDR3 runs 17 residues. With 1 base removed from V and 2 bases from J, the gap between germline ends came to 17 bases. Germline V gene data show CDR1 as MDHEN and CDR2 as SYDVKM. In nucleotides, the CDR3 is TGTGCCAGCAGTTTATACCGTCGGGGAGGGCTAAACTATGGCTACACCTTC. Translated, it gives CASSLYRRGGLNYGYTF.

This clonotype was counted at least ten times. J is TRBJ1-2 and V is TRBV28, with TRBD1 identical over 9 bases. The length of the CDR3 is 13 residues. Germline CDR1 MDHEN, CDR2 SYDVKM. V shed 5 bases, J shed 8 bases, and the junction held 6 bases outside the gene matches. CDR3 sequence reads: CASSPGQGWGYTF. The CDR3 coding sequence is TGTGCCAGCAGTCCGGGACAGGGTTGGGGCTACACCTTC.

This clonotype has more than one count but fewer than ten. The J gene is TRBJ1-5, the V gene TRBV19; D is perhaps TRBD1 (5 bases). CDR1 is LNHDA and CDR2 is SQIVND in the germline V gene (reference sequence). Trimming removed 10 bases from V and 4 bases from J, with 14 bases in between. CDR3 size: 13 residues. CDR3 coding DNA: TGTGCCACTGCCGGGACCTTTAATCAGCCCCAGCATTTT. It codes for CATAGTFNQPQHF.

This clonotype was seen many times. The V and J genes are TRBV12-3 or TRBV12-4 and TRBJ2-1; maybe TRBD2 (5 bases). CDR3 length equals 13 residues. V was shortened by 7 bases and J by 8 bases, with 15 bases between the two germline ends. CDR3 sequence (DNA): TGTGCCAGCATCCTACTAGAAAGTGATGAGCAGTTCTTC. Translation gives CASILLESDEQFF.

CDR3 in DNA: TGTGCCAGCAGCTTGCGCAGCGGGATCCAAGAGACCCAGTACTTC. It yields the protein CASSLRSGIQETQYF. The chain uses TRBV11-3 and TRBJ2-5; 7 positions match TRBD2. J lost 1 base, V lost 3 bases, and 5 bases had no gene match. The germline gives CDR1 SGHNT, CDR2 YENEEA. There are 15 residues in the CDR3.

This clonotype appeared a few times. The chain joins TRBV6-1 to TRBJ2-1; 7 positions agree with TRBD2. Trimming at V came to 5 bases and at J to 8 bases, leaving 12 bases not matched to a gene. Germline V gene sequence: CDR1 MNHNS, CDR2 SASEGT. CDR3 size: 15 residues. CDR3 in DNA: TGTGCCAGCAGTCCGGAGCGGGGAATGGTTGATGAGCAGTTCTTC. Protein sequence: CASSPERGMVDEQFF.

This clonotype occurred a few times. This sequence joins TRBV2 and TRBJ2-1, with D tentatively TRBD2 (6 bases). Germline CDR1 and CDR2: SNHLY and FYNNEI. V shed 2 bases and J shed 9 bases, with 20 bases lying between them. CDR3 length: 16 residues. CDR3 sequence reads: CASSEYGGEVMGEQFF. The CDR3 region has the DNA TGTGCCAGCAGTGAATATGGAGGGGAGGTTATGGGTGAGCAGTTCTTC.

This clonotype has at least ten counts. The chain joins TRBV3-1 to TRBJ1-6; no firm D call. This CDR3 has 14 amino acids. Germline V lookup: CDR1 LGHDT, CDR2 YNNKEL (reference sequence). V was cut by 1 base and J by 9 bases, with 10 bases left in between. The CDR3 DNA sequence: TGTGCCAGCAGCCAAGCCTCTGGTATTTCACCCCTCCACTTT. Its translation is CASSQASGISPLHF.

In its sample, this clonotype was seen a few times. V usage is TRBV14 and J usage is TRBJ2-2; a possible D gene is TRBD2 (6 bases). V lost 4 bases and J lost 6, with 33 bases in between. This CDR3 comprises 21 residues. CDR1 is SGHDN, CDR2 FVKESK, per germline. In DNA, the CDR3 is TGTGCCAGCAGCCGCCACGGAGACAGAGAATCGGGAGTCATCATCGCCGGGGAGCTGTTTTTT. This translates into CASSRHGDRESGVIIAGELFF.

This clonotype has ten or more counts. The chain joins TRBV6-1 to TRBJ2-1; maybe TRBD1 (5 bases). The CDR3 consists of 11 residues. The V and J ends lost 10 bases and 6 bases respectively, with 10 bases between them. From germline, CDR1 is MNHNS and CDR2 SASEGT. The CDR3 loop reads CAISRVNEQFF. The CDR3 DNA reads as TGTGCCATCTCCAGGGTCAATGAGCAGTTCTTC.

This clonotype was seen many times. The V call is TRBV7-6, the J call TRBJ2-3; D may correspond to TRBD1 or TRBD2 (6 bases each). The CDR3 spans 18 residues. V lost 2 bases and J 0 bases, leaving 18 bases between the germline ends. Germline-derived CDR1 and CDR2 are SGHVS and FNYEAQ. In DNA, the CDR3 is TGTGCCAGCAGCTTATTGGGGGGCTCTCCCTCTAGCACAGATACGCAGTATTTT. Its protein is CASSLLGGSPSSTDTQYF.

This clonotype was counted only a few times. The rearrangement links TRBV20-1 to TRBJ1-1; D remains unclear. There are 15 residues in the CDR3. V shed 3 bases and J shed 0 bases, with 14 bases lying between them. Germline V gene data show CDR1 as DFQATT and CDR2 as SNEGSKA (reference sequence). The DNA for the CDR3 is TGCAGTGCTAGCGGGATGGATCTTTTGAACACTGAAGCTTTCTTT. This translates into CSASGMDLLNTEAFF.

This chain connects TRBV3-1 to TRBJ1-3; D not resolved. Germline CDR1 is LGHDT and CDR2 is YNNKEL (reference sequence). The V end lost 3 bases, the J end lost 0 bases, and 15 bases lay between the germline ends. The CDR3 contains 17 residues. CDR3 sequence: CASSQWITGNSGNTIYF. Written as DNA, the CDR3 is TGTGCCAGCAGCCAGTGGATTACGGGGAACTCTGGAAACACCATATATTTT.

Remarks on this clonotype: A much larger clonotype is one base distant, so this may be a read error. The chain couples TRBV5-1 to TRBJ2-1; 7 nucleotides match TRBD2. The CDR3 contains 17 residues. J was trimmed by 2 bases and V by 7 bases; bases with no gene match: 15. Germline CDR1 reads SGHRS; CDR2 reads YFSETQ. CDR3 sequence reads: CASHFGEGGETYNEQFF. DNA of the CDR3: TGCGCCAGCCATTTTGGCGAGGGAGGGGAGACCTACAATGAGCAGTTCTTC.

In this sample, this clonotype turned up many times. The CDR3 DNA follows: TGTGCCAGCAGTCGACTAGCGCCATCCTACAATGAGCAGTTCTTC. Protein sequence: CASSRLAPSYNEQFF. V gene TRBV28 combines with J gene TRBJ2-1, with 8 bases lining up with TRBD2. Trimming removed 5 bases from V and 1 base from J; junction bases left unmatched: 4. In germline, CDR1 is MDHEN, CDR2 SYDVKM. This CDR3 contains 15 residues. The whole variable domain, remainder taken from reference TRBV28 and TRBJ2-1, is DVKVTQSSRYLVKRTGEKVFLECVQDMDHENMFWYRQDPGLGLRLIYFSYDVKMKEKGDIPEGYSVSREKKERFSLILESASTNQTSMYLCASSRLAPSYNEQFFGPGTRLTVL.

This clonotype was detected once. The gene calls are TRBV12-3 or TRBV12-4 and TRBJ2-7, with 13 bases that match TRBD2. The CDR3 spans 15 residues. Trimming cost V 6 bases and J 6 bases; bases outside gene matches: 8. CDR3 amino acids: CASSGTGTSGAEQYF. The DNA for the CDR3 is TGTGCCAGCAGCGGAACCGGGACTAGCGGGGCCGAGCAGTACTTC.

In its sample, this clonotype was seen many times. The gene calls are TRBV27 and TRBJ1-6; D unclear. Trimming took 5 bases from V and 0 from J, leaving 17 bases between them. The germline gives CDR1 MNHEY, CDR2 SMNVEV (reference sequence). This CDR3 has 18 residues. CDR3 residues: CASSGPGLHSSYNSPLHF. Written as DNA, the CDR3 is TGTGCCAGCAGTGGACCCGGCCTCCATAGCTCCTATAATTCACCCCTCCACTTT.

A few counts support this clonotype. A much larger clone differs by one base, so this may be a read error. The chain is built from TRBV11-2 and TRBJ2-3; TRBD1 agrees at 7 bases. V lost 5 bases to trimming and J lost 0 bases; unmatched junction nucleotides: 5. CDR3 size: 15 residues. Germline-derived CDR1 and CDR2 are SGHAT and FQNNGV. In DNA form, the CDR3 reads TGTGCCAGCAGCCAGGGACAGATAAGCACAGATACGCAGTATTTT. This codes for CASSQGQISTDTQYF.

This clonotype was seen at least ten times. The rearrangement links TRBV7-2 to TRBJ2-3; no clear D gene. Germline-derived CDR1 and CDR2 are SGHTA and FQGNSA. The CDR3 is 14 residues long. The V and J ends lost 1 base and 0 bases respectively, with 5 bases between them. The CDR3 here is CASSLGPSTDTQYF. Written as DNA, the CDR3 is TGTGCCAGCAGCTTAGGTCCTAGCACAGATACGCAGTATTTT. The full variable domain, completed using reference TRBV7-2 and TRBJ2-3, is GAGVSQSPSNKVTEKGKDVELRCDPISGHTALYWYRQSLGQGLEFLIYFQGNSAPDKSGLPSDRFSAERTGGSVSTLTIQRTQQEDSAVYLCASSLGPSTDTQYFGPGTRLTVL.

In the case of this clonotype: A much larger clone differs by one base, so this may be a read error. The chain recombines TRBV12-3 or TRBV12-4 with TRBJ1-2; TRBD1 aligns across 8 bases. J gave up 8 bases and V 6 bases, and 8 bases lay outside the gene matches. The CDR3 contains 13 residues. CDR3 bases: TGTGCCAGCAGCTTCGACAGGGGATCCGGCTACACCTTC. This gives the protein CASSFDRGSGYTF.

This clonotype was seen ten or more times. This chain joins TRBV19 and TRBJ1-5, with a possible D match to TRBD1 (5 bases). Looked up from germline, CDR1 is LNHDA and CDR2 is SQIVND (reference sequence). With 7 bases removed from V and 1 base from J, the gap between germline ends came to 14 bases. This CDR3 comprises 15 residues. The CDR3 DNA reads as TGTGCCAGTACCGCGGCGGGGCGAAGCAATCAGCCCCAGCATTTT. This sequence encodes CASTAAGRSNQPQHF.

This clonotype is a singleton in its sample. This chain links TRBV20-1 with TRBJ2-7; 10 nucleotides agree with TRBD2. Trimming removed 3 bases from V and 2 bases from J; junction bases left unmatched: 7. The CDR3 is 15 amino acids. Germline CDR1 reads DFQATT; CDR2 reads SNEGSKA (reference sequence). The CDR3 DNA reads TGCAGTGCTAGCTACGTAGCGGGAGGCCCCTACGAGCAGTACTTC. Translating it yields CSASYVAGGPYEQYF.

This clonotype has a count of ten or more. The chain employs TRBV11-3 and TRBJ2-3; no clear D. Germline assignment: CDR1 SGHNT and CDR2 YENEEA. Trimming shortened V by 5 bases and J by 3 bases, and 9 bases separated the two germline ends. The CDR3 covers 13 residues. The CDR3 DNA is TGTGCCAGCAGCGATTTGGAGACAGATACGCAGTATTTT. Its translation: CASSDLETDTQYF.

At least ten counts were recorded for this clonotype. The J gene is TRBJ1-6, the V gene TRBV5-4; perhaps TRBD1 as D (6 bases). The V end was cut by 0 bases, the J end by 7 bases, with 8 bases between. Germline CDR1 reads SGHNT; CDR2 reads YYREEE (reference sequence). This CDR3 region has 14 residues. Written as DNA, the CDR3 is TGTGCCAGCAGCTTGGACAGGGCGAATTCACCCCTCCACTTT. This encodes CASSLDRANSPLHF.

This clonotype showed up many times. This sequence joins TRBV28 and TRBJ1-5; D uncertain. Trimming removed 7 bases at V and 0 bases at J, with 16 bases between. The CDR3 is 16 residues long. From germline, CDR1 is MDHEN and CDR2 SYDVKM. The DNA for the CDR3 is TGTGCCAGCACCTCCCTCACGGGTTATAGCAATCAGCCCCAGCATTTT. Translated: CASTSLTGYSNQPQHF.

The V and J genes are TRBV4-1 and TRBJ2-5, with D perhaps TRBD1 (5 bases). Germline V gene sequence: CDR1 MGHRA, CDR2 YSYEKL. The CDR3 contains 15 residues. Trimming pared 1 base from V and 4 bases from J, leaving 13 bases between. The CDR3 here is CASSQGGRFGETQYF. For the CDR3, the DNA is TGCGCCAGCAGCCAAGGGGGCAGGTTTGGAGAGACCCAGTACTTC.

J is TRBJ1-6 and V is TRBV7-3; no clear D gene. The CDR3 is made up of 17 amino acids. In germline, CDR1 is SGHTA, CDR2 FQGTGA. V was shortened by 3 bases and J by 8 bases, with 20 bases between the two germline ends. The CDR3 here is CASSLESGSPADSPLHF. CDR3 coding DNA: TGTGCCAGCAGCTTGGAATCCGGGTCCCCCGCGGATTCACCCCTCCACTTT.